Listed below are T cell receptor beta chains from one sample, sequenced in a study of OX40 agonist ivuxolimab in advanced cancers. This table comes from immunoSEQ multiplex PCR, and its TCRdb copy is limited to in-frame clones, with some not included. The top ten hold approximately 1.4% of the sample, which has about 54,000 clones, around 89% seen once. Sample: CD4+ or CD8+ T cells sorted from blood, taken in a trial of the OX40 agonist ivuxolimab. Receptors originate from an adult with an advanced solid tumor such as melanoma, head and neck, liver or kidney cancer. CDR3s include the opening cysteine and the closing phenylalanine or tryptophan. Each record gives: J gene, D gene, V gene, clone size, CDR3 protein, CDR3 DNA. The D gene is left open where the match is weak. Not all rows give a size; the values are once, few, many and, for expanded clones, a class.

J: TRBJ2-5
D: NA
V: TRBV20-1
size: NA
CDR3: CSALAGKTQYF
DNA: TGCAGTGCATTAGCTGGGAAGACCCAGTACTTC

J: TRBJ2-1
D: NA
V: TRBV28
size: NA
CDR3: CASSLRGYEQFF
DNA: TGTGCCAGCAGTTTAAGGGGTTATGAGCAGTTCTTC

J: TRBJ1-1
D: NA
V: TRBV6-5
size: NA
CDR3: CASSSRDRTEAFF
DNA: TGTGCCAGCAGCTCCAGGGATCGGACTGAAGCTTTCTTT

J: TRBJ1-6
D: NA
V: TRBV6-5
size: NA
CDR3: CASSSREGDSPLHF
DNA: TGTGCCAGCAGTTCCCGGGAGGGGGATTCACCCCTCCACTTT

J: TRBJ1-1
D: TRBD1
V: TRBV19
size: NA
CDR3: CASRWGQVNTEAFF
DNA: TGTGCCAGTAGGTGGGGACAGGTGAACACTGAAGCTTTCTTT

J: TRBJ2-3
D: NA
V: TRBV5-1
size: once
CDR3: CASSPEPTDTQYF
DNA: TGCGCCAGCAGTCCGGAACCCACAGATACGCAGTATTTT

J: TRBJ1-2
D: NA
V: TRBV27
size: NA
CDR3: CASSFADSYGYTF
DNA: TGTGCCAGCAGTTTTGCCGACAGCTATGGCTACACCTTC

J: TRBJ2-7
D: TRBD1
V: TRBV6-6
size: once
CDR3: CATRGQGAREQYF
DNA: TGTGCCACACGGGGGCAGGGGGCGCGAGAGCAGTACTTC

J: TRBJ1-3
D: NA
V: TRBV7-9
size: NA
CDR3: CASSFMDSYSGNTIYF
DNA: TGTGCCAGCAGCTTCATGGACAGCTACTCTGGAAACACCATATATTTT

J: TRBJ2-1
D: NA
V: TRBV9
size: NA
CDR3: CASSVGLASNEQFF
DNA: TGTGCCAGCAGCGTAGGGCTAGCGTCCAATGAGCAGTTCTTC

J: TRBJ2-3
D: NA
V: TRBV30
size: NA
CDR3: CAWGRELSTDTQYF
DNA: TGTGCCTGGGGCAGGGAACTTAGCACAGATACGCAGTATTTT

J: TRBJ1-2
D: NA
V: TRBV7-2
size: NA
CDR3: CASSLEEGLGYTF
DNA: TGTGCCAGCAGCTTAGAAGAAGGTCTCGGCTACACCTTC

J: TRBJ2-3
D: NA
V: TRBV30
size: NA
CDR3: CAWSVTGRGTDTQYF
DNA: TGTGCCTGGAGTGTTACAGGGAGGGGCACAGATACGCAGTATTTT

J: TRBJ2-7
D: NA
V: TRBV7-9
size: few
CDR3: CASSVLVGYEQYF
DNA: TGTGCCAGCAGCGTATTGGTAGGCTACGAGCAGTACTTC

J: TRBJ1-5
D: NA
V: TRBV27
size: NA
CDR3: CASSFRVGNQPQHF
DNA: TGTGCCAGCAGTTTCCGGGTGGGCAATCAGCCCCAGCATTTT